Sequencing of this TCR beta chain was carried out in a study of molecular identifiers for immune sequencing clone quantification. From germline, CDR1 is MDHEN and CDR2 SYDVKM. The CDR3 has 13 residues. The V end was cut by 2 bases, the J end by 6 bases, with 7 bases between. TCRdb analysed the PCR reads with MiXCR anew, one entry per CDR3 protein. The sample records fewer than 350,000 distinct CDR3 sequences, over 20% being singletons. The chain carries TRBV28 and TRBJ2-2; D remains ambiguous. What was sequenced was naive CD8+ T cells from blood, with Jurkat cell RNA spiked in. Subset given: FACS-sorted CD8+CD4-CCR7+CD45RA+ naive T cells. The receptor comes from a human donor in good health. Some libraries in this study had Jurkat cell RNA spiked in. CDR3 bases: TGTGCCAGCAGTTTAATAGTTTCCGGGGAGCTGTTTTTT. Translating it yields CASSLIVSGELFF. The full variable domain, its missing parts supplied by reference TRBV28 and TRBJ2-2, is DVKVTQSSRYLVKRTGEKVFLECVQDMDHENMFWYRQDPGLGLRLIYFSYDVKMKEKGDIPEGYSVSREKKERFSLILESASTNQTSMYLCASSLIVSGELFFGEGSRLTVL.